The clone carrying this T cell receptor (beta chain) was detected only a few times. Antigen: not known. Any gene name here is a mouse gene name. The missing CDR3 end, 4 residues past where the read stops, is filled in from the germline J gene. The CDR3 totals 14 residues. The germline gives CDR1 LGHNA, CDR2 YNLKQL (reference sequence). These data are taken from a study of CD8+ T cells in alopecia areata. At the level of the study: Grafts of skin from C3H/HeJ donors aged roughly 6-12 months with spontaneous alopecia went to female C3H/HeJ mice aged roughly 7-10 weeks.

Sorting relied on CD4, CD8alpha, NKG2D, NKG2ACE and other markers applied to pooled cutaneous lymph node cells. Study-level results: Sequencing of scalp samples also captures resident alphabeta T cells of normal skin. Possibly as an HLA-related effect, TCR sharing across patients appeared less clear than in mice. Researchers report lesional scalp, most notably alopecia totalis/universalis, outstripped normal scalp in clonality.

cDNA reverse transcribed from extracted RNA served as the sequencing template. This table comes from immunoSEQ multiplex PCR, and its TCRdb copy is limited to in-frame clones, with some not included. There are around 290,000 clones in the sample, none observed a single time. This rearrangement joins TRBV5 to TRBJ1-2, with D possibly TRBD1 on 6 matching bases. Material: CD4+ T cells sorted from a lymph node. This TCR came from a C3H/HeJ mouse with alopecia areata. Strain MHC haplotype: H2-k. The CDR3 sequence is CASSQDEGGPDYTF. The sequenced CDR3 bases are TGTGCCAGCAGCCAAGATGAGGGGGGCCCC.